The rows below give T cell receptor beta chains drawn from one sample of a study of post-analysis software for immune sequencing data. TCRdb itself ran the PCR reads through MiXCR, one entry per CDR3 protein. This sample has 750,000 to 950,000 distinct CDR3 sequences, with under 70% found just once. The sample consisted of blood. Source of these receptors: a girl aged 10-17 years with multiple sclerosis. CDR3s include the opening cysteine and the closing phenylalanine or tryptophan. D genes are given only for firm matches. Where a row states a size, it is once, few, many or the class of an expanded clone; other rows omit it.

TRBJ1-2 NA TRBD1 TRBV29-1 CSVPGQGTLNYGYTF TGCAGCGTTCCCGGACAGGGGACTCTGAACTATGGCTACACCTTC
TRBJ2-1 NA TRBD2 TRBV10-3 CAISLPSGSPSNEQFF TGTGCCATCAGCTTACCTAGCGGGTCTCCGAGCAATGAGCAGTTCTTC
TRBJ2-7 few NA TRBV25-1 CASSDSLGRGYYYEQYF TGTGCCAGCAGTGATTCCCTGGGAAGAGGGTACTACTACGAGCAGTACTTC
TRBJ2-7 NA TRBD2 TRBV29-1 CSVEGGRGEQYF TGCAGCGTTGAGGGAGGGCGTGGGGAGCAGTACTTC
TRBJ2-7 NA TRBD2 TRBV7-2 CASSCQRGSYEQYF TGTGCCAGCAGCTGTCAGCGGGGGTCCTACGAGCAGTACTTC
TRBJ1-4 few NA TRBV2 CASRTIRVTNEKLFF TGTGCCAGCAGGACGATCAGGGTAACTAATGAAAAACTGTTTTTT
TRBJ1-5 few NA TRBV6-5 CASSTSGRNQPQHF TGTGCCAGCAGTACTTCAGGGCGAAATCAGCCCCAGCATTTT
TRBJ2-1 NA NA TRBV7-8 CASSSLRPMGNEQFF TGTGCCAGCAGCTCCCTGAGACCTATGGGGAATGAGCAGTTCTTC
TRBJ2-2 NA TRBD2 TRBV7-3 CASSLLGLAGAGELFF TGTGCCAGCAGCTTACTCGGACTAGCGGGAGCCGGGGAGCTGTTTTTT
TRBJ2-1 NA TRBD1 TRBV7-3 CASSSLGQGASNEQFF TGTGCCAGCAGCTCACTTGGACAGGGGGCTTCAAATGAGCAGTTCTTC
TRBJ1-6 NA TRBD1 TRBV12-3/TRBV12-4 CASRFSQGATGNSPLHF TGTGCCAGCAGATTCTCACAGGGGGCTACAGGGAATTCACCCCTCCACTTT
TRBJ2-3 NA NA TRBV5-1 CASRFESDTQYF TGCGCCAGCCGCTTCGAGTCAGATACGCAGTATTTT
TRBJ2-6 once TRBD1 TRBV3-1 CASSQAVRGRLTF TGTGCCAGCAGCCAAGCGGTCAGGGGGCGCCTGACTTTC
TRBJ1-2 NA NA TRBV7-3 CASSSGQWKGYTF TGTGCCAGCAGCTCAGGACAGTGGAAGGGCTACACCTTC
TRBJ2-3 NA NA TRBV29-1 CSGEDRGFRTDTQYF TGCAGCGGCGAGGATCGGGGATTTAGGACAGATACGCAGTATTTT
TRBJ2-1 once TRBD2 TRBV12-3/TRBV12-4 CASSSPFRAGATASSYNEQFF TGTGCCAGCAGTTCCCCTTTCAGGGCGGGAGCTACGGCTTCTTCCTACAATGAGCAGTTCTTC
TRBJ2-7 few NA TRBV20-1 CSARVAGPYEQYF TGCAGTGCACGAGTGGCGGGACCCTACGAGCAGTACTTC
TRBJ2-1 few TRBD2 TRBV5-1 CASSQRGAGGPGWSEQFF TGCGCCAGCAGCCAGAGGGGGGCGGGAGGCCCCGGTTGGAGTGAGCAGTTCTTC
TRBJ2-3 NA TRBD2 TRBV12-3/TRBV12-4 CASSFVLAGWADTQYF TGTGCCAGCAGTTTCGTCCTAGCGGGATGGGCAGATACGCAGTATTTT
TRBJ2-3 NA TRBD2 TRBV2 CAGGLAGRTDTQYF TGTGCCGGCGGACTAGCGGGGCGCACAGATACGCAGTATTTT
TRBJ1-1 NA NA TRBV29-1 CSVGTGLGNTEAFF TGCAGCGTCGGCACAGGCTTGGGGAACACTGAAGCTTTCTTT
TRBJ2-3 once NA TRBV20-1 CSARDIKVGTDTQYF TGCAGTGCTAGAGATATCAAGGTTGGGACAGATACGCAGTATTTT
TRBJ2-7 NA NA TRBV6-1 CASSEAPGLLYEQYF TGTGCCAGCAGTGAAGCGCCGGGACTCCTCTACGAGCAGTACTTC
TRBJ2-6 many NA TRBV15 CATSRDRAGANVLTF TGTGCCACCAGCAGAGACAGGGCTGGGGCCAACGTCCTGACTTTC
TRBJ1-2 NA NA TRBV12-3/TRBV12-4 CASTSGSHNYGYTF TGTGCCAGCACCTCGGGCAGCCATAACTATGGCTACACCTTC
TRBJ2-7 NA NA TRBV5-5 CASSRGETGFGYEQYF TGTGCCAGCAGCCGAGGGGAAACAGGGTTCGGGTACGAGCAGTACTTC
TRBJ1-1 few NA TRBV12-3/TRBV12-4 CASSPVTSRTEAFF TGTGCCAGCAGCCCGGTAACGTCCCGCACTGAAGCTTTCTTT
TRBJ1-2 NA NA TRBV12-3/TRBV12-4 CASSPPADYGYTF TGTGCCAGCAGCCCGCCGGCGGATTATGGCTACACCTTC
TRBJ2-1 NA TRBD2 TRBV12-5 CASGPGTSPLGEQFF TGTGCTAGTGGTCCCGGGACTAGCCCCCTCGGTGAGCAGTTCTTC
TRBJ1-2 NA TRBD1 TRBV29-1 CSVAGIQGADYGYTF TGCAGCGTCGCAGGTATACAGGGGGCTGACTATGGCTACACCTTC
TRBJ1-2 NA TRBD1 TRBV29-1 CSVTGTGEDYYGYTF TGCAGCGTCACCGGGACAGGGGAGGATTACTATGGCTACACCTTC
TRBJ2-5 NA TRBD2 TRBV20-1 CSAGVSGAAKETQYF TGCAGTGCTGGGGTTAGCGGGGCCGCGAAGGAGACCCAGTACTTC
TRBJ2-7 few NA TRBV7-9 CASSSTAGQSDSSYEQYF TGTGCCAGCAGCTCAACCGCCGGGCAGTCGGACAGTTCCTACGAGCAGTACTTC
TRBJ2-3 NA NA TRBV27 CASSLFLPKRDTQYF TGTGCCAGCAGTTTATTTCTTCCGAAAAGAGATACGCAGTATTTT
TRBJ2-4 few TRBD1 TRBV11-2 CASSLVPQGAGNIQYF TGTGCCAGCAGCTTAGTCCCACAGGGGGCCGGAAACATTCAGTACTTC
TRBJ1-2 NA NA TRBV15 CATSRDPPVLYTF TGTGCCACCAGCAGAGATCCCCCGGTCCTCTACACCTTC
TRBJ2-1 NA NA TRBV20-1 CSAWVGVPNEQFF TGCAGTGCGTGGGTGGGCGTCCCCAATGAGCAGTTCTTC
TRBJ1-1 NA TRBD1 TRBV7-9 CASSDQGGAFF TGTGCCAGCAGCGATCAGGGGGGAGCTTTCTTT
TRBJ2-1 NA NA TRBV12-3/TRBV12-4 CVSSFGVNSYNEQFF TGTGTCAGCAGTTTTGGGGTGAACTCCTACAATGAGCAGTTCTTC
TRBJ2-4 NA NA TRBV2 CASSWGTGNIQYF TGTGCCAGCAGTTGGGGTACGGGAAACATTCAGTACTTC
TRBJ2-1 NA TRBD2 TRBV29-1 CSVAPGTSGGKQFF TGCAGCGTCGCCCCCGGGACTAGCGGGGGGAAGCAGTTCTTC
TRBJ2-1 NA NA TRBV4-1 CASSPPLLSSYNEQFF TGCGCCAGCAGCCCCCCGTTGTTGTCCTCCTACAATGAGCAGTTCTTC
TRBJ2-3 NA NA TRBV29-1 CSVAVRGQAQYF TGCAGCGTTGCGGTTAGAGGGCAGGCGCAGTATTTT
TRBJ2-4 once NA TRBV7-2 CASSLAGATGYF TGTGCCAGCAGCTTAGCGGGGGCAACCGGGTACTTC
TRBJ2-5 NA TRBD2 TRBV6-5 CASSYYGLAGAGYQETQYF TGTGCCAGCAGTTACTATGGACTAGCGGGGGCCGGGTACCAAGAGACCCAGTACTTC
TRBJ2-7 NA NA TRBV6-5 CASSPTSSLAYEQYF TGTGCCAGCAGTCCTACGTCGAGCCTCGCCTACGAGCAGTACTTC
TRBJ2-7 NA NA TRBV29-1 CSGGQEGGYNEQYF TGCAGCGGAGGACAGGAAGGAGGGTACAATGAGCAGTACTTC
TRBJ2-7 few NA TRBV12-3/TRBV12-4 CASSLDGWQADYEQYF TGTGCCAGCAGTTTGGATGGGTGGCAGGCGGACTACGAGCAGTACTTC
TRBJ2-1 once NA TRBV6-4 CASEMEPGGTDTQFF TGTGCCAGCGAAATGGAACCCGGTGGCACAGATACGCAGTTCTTC
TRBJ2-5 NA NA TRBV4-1 CASSLGPEKVMETQYF TGCGCCAGCAGCTTGGGACCCGAGAAAGTAATGGAGACCCAGTACTTC
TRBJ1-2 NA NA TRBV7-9 CASSLLAGTYGYTF TGTGCCAGCAGCTTATTGGCAGGGACCTATGGCTACACCTTC
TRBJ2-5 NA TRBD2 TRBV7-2 CASSLYSGRQETQYF TGTGCCAGCAGCTTGTATAGCGGGAGACAAGAGACCCAGTACTTC
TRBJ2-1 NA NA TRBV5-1 CASSRVGRSGTYNEQFF TGCGCCAGCAGCCGAGTTGGACGGTCGGGAACCTACAATGAGCAGTTCTTC